Below, 18 T cell receptor beta chains from the same sample are listed, as sequenced in a study of OX40 agonist ivuxolimab in advanced cancers. The method was immunoSEQ multiplex PCR; TCRdb's version includes in-frame clones alone and lacks a portion of them. The sample carries tens of thousands of clones, about 90% recorded once. Source: CD4+ or CD8+ T cells sorted from blood, taken in a trial of the OX40 agonist ivuxolimab. The receptors shown here come from an adult with an advanced solid tumor such as melanoma, head and neck, liver or kidney cancer.

This chain links TRBV9 with TRBJ2-3; D not certain. There are 14 residues in the CDR3. Deletions cut 0 bases from V and 4 bases from J, with 9 bases between. Germline lookup yields CDR1 SGDLS and CDR2 YYNGEE. CDR3 sequence: CASSVVGLADTQYF. The CDR3 DNA is TGTGCCAGCAGCGTAGTAGGGCTCGCAGATACGCAGTATTTT.

CDR3 region: CASSLASFSGANVLTF. As DNA, the CDR3 is TGCGCCAGCAGCTTGGCCTCTTTCTCTGGGGCCAACGTCCTGACTTTC. The V call is TRBV5-1, the J call TRBJ2-6; the D is unclear. Germline lookup yields CDR1 SGHRS and CDR2 YFSETQ. With 0 bases removed from V and 0 bases from J, the gap between germline ends came to 7 bases. The CDR3 spans 16 residues.

V and J are TRBV19 and TRBJ1-5, with D perhaps matching TRBD1 (6 bases). From germline, CDR1 is LNHDA and CDR2 SQIVND (reference sequence). This CDR3 has 15 residues. Trimming took 6 bases from V and 2 from J, leaving 14 bases between them. CDR3 nucleotides: TGTGCCAGTAGCCCAGACAGGCTTGGCAATCAGCCCCAGCATTTT. Translated, it gives CASSPDRLGNQPQHF.

The V and J genes are TRBV10-3 and TRBJ2-7, with 7 bases identical to TRBD2. This CDR3 region has 14 residues. Unmatched junction bases numbered 3, after V lost 3 bases and J lost 1 base. The germline CDR1 and CDR2 sequences are ENHRY and SYGVKD. The CDR3 bases are TGTGCCATCAGTGACGGGACTAAGTCCTACGAGCAGTACTTC. The encoded protein is CAISDGTKSYEQYF.

The V gene is TRBV6-1, the J gene TRBJ1-2; a possible D gene is TRBD1 (5 bases). The ends were cut back, 1 base at V and 10 bases at J, with 13 bases in the middle. This CDR3 is 13 amino acids long. CDR1 is MNHNS and CDR2 is SASEGT in the germline V gene. CDR3 in amino acids: CASSEVLGANYTF. In nucleotides, the CDR3 is TGTGCCAGCAGTGAAGTGTTAGGGGCCAACTACACCTTC.

The gene calls are TRBV5-4 and TRBJ2-5, with D possibly TRBD2 on 5 matching bases. V dropped 4 bases and J dropped 5 bases, with 21 bases sitting between them. Germline V gene sequence: CDR1 SGHNT, CDR2 YYREEE (reference sequence). This CDR3 is built from 16 residues. The CDR3 DNA sequence: TGTGCCAGCAGCCCCGACCTCGGGGTAAGTGGTGAGACCCAGTACTTC. Its translation: CASSPDLGVSGETQYF.

The J gene is TRBJ2-2, the V gene TRBV7-9; TRBD1 agrees at 8 bases. Trimming at V came to 7 bases and at J to 3 bases, leaving 16 bases not matched to a gene. The CDR3 has 18 residues. Germline loops: CDR1 SEHNR, CDR2 FQNEAQ (reference sequence). CDR3 residues: CASNPPGDRGPYTGELFF. DNA of the CDR3: TGTGCCAGCAACCCACCCGGAGACAGGGGACCATACACCGGGGAGCTGTTTTTT.

CDR3 amino acids: CASSSNEQFF. CDR3 DNA: TGTGCCAGTAGTAGCAATGAGCAGTTCTTC. The J gene is TRBJ2-1, the V gene TRBV19; D unclear. Germline V gives CDR1 LNHDA, CDR2 SQIVND (reference sequence). The V end was cut by 4 bases, the J end by 6 bases, with 1 base between. The CDR3 spans 10 residues.

The chain combines TRBV29-1 with TRBJ2-7; D gene ambiguous. The CDR3 extends over 13 amino acids. In germline, CDR1 is SQVTM, CDR2 ANQGSEA. Trimming took 1 base from V and 2 from J, leaving 9 bases between them. CDR3 nucleotide sequence: TGCAGCGTTGAAGGACGGAAAGCCTACGAGCAGTACTTC. Amino acid sequence: CSVEGRKAYEQYF.

The chain combines TRBV7-2 with TRBJ2-7; possible D gene TRBD1, 5 bases. The V gene lost 0 bases and the J gene lost 2 bases, with 8 bases spanning the gap. The germline CDR1 and CDR2 sequences are SGHTA and FQGNSA. The CDR3 spans 14 residues. The CDR3: CASSLAPGTYEQYF. In DNA, the CDR3 is TGTGCCAGCAGCTTAGCTCCAGGGACCTACGAGCAGTACTTC. Filled out from reference TRBV7-2 and TRBJ2-7, the complete variable domain reads GAGVSQSPSNKVTEKGKDVELRCDPISGHTALYWYRQSLGQGLEFLIYFQGNSAPDKSGLPSDRFSAERTGGSVSTLTIQRTQQEDSAVYLCASSLAPGTYEQYFGPGTRLTVT.

The rearrangement uses TRBV6-5 and TRBJ2-3; TRBD1 matches at 8 bases. The CDR3 runs 15 residues. The junction had 14 bases not matched to a gene; V was cut back by 8 bases and J by 7 bases. Germline lookup yields CDR1 MNHEY and CDR2 SVGAGI. In nucleotides, the CDR3 is TGTGCCAGCCAAAGAGCGGCAGGGGGCGGGTATACGCAGTATTTT. Its protein product is CASQRAAGGGYTQYF.

The chain links TRBV15 to TRBJ2-1; 8 bases line up with TRBD2. Germline trimming cut 4 bases from V and 0 bases from J; bases unmatched to any gene: 11. The CDR3 sequence is 18 residues long. Per the germline V gene, CDR1 is LNHNV and CDR2 is YYDKDF (reference sequence). The CDR3 nucleotides read TGTGCCACCAGCAAAGCCGACCGGGGGGGACCCTCCTACAATGAGCAGTTCTTC. It translates to CATSKADRGGPSYNEQFF.

DNA of the CDR3: TGCGCCAGCAGCCAAGGGTTTATGGAGACCCAGTACTTC. It translates to CASSQGFMETQYF. This chain connects TRBV4-3 to TRBJ2-5; D gene ambiguous. Per the germline V gene, CDR1 is LGHNA and CDR2 is YSLEER. The CDR3 sequence is 13 residues long. V lost 1 base to trimming and J lost 5 bases, with 8 bases between them.

V is TRBV2 and J is TRBJ2-7, with D perhaps matching TRBD1 (6 bases). This CDR3 region has 15 residues. CDR1 is SNHLY, CDR2 FYNNEI, per germline. V gave up 6 bases and J gave up 2 bases, with 17 bases separating them. CDR3 coding DNA: TGTGCCAGCAGACCGGACAGCTTTACTCCCTACGAGCAGTACTTC. Its protein product is CASRPDSFTPYEQYF.

The V and J genes are TRBV28 and TRBJ2-7; 10 nucleotides match TRBD2. The germline CDR1 and CDR2 sequences are MDHEN and SYDVKM. The V segment lost 5 bases and the J segment 9 bases; nucleotides outside the gene matches: 10. There are 14 residues in the CDR3. This chain's CDR3 is CASSPQAGGRGQYF. The CDR3 DNA reads TGTGCCAGCAGTCCCCAAGCGGGAGGGCGGGGGCAGTACTTC.

The chain's CDR3 is CASSFVAGAMDNEQFF. CDR3 in DNA: TGTGCCAGCAGTTTTGTAGCGGGAGCCATGGACAATGAGCAGTTCTTC. The chain has TRBV28 and TRBJ2-1, with 9 bases fitting TRBD2. The CDR3 length is 16 residues. V shed 3 bases and J 5 bases; nucleotides not matched to a gene: 8. The germline gives CDR1 MDHEN, CDR2 SYDVKM.

V gene TRBV4-3 combines with J gene TRBJ2-6; D ambiguous. Per germline, CDR1 LGHNA and CDR2 YSLEER. The CDR3 has 16 amino acids. V was pared by 1 base and J by 0 bases, with 7 bases between. The CDR3 sequence is CASSQVRSSGANVLTF. The CDR3 bases are TGCGCCAGCAGCCAAGTCAGGAGCTCTGGGGCCAACGTCCTGACTTTC.

The chain is built from TRBV29-1 and TRBJ2-4; D remains ambiguous. V was shortened by 1 base and J by 7 bases, with 5 bases between the two germline ends. Germline loops: CDR1 SQVTM, CDR2 ANQGSEA. This CDR3 is 11 amino acids long. CDR3 sequence reads: CSVEAVNIQYF. In nucleotides, the CDR3 is TGCAGCGTTGAAGCAGTCAACATTCAGTACTTC.